A single sample is the source of the 32 T cell receptor beta chains below, sequenced in a study of read filtering for tumor transcriptome and immune sequencing. This library used roughly 370 ng RNA and molecular barcoded adaptors spanning alpha/delta and beta/gamma chains. TCRdb re-derived calls from the reads in MiXCR, one entry per CDR3 protein. The table has roughly 2,600 distinct CDR3 sequences, 50% to 75% seen once. Sequenced input: a population of CD138-negative cells sorted from bone marrow. The receptors originated from a donor aged 40 or older with multiple myeloma. This table probably holds off-target reads from a library built for another chain.

The chain couples TRBV27 to TRBJ2-1, with D unclear. V was cut by 0 bases and J by 7 bases, with 7 bases left in between. CDR1 and CDR2 from the germline V gene are MNHEY and SMNVEV (reference sequence). The CDR3 loop spans 13 amino acids. The chain's CDR3 is CASSLSGSNEQFF. The DNA for the CDR3 is TGTGCCAGCAGTTTATCTGGGTCGAATGAGCAGTTCTTC.

On this clonotype itself: One base away lies a much larger clone, so this may be a sequencing read error. V usage is TRBV6-1 and J usage is TRBJ1-5; D unresolved. CDR3 length: 14 amino acids. Germline lookup yields CDR1 MNHNS and CDR2 SASEGT. The CDR3 DNA sequence: TGTGCCAGCGGTGACTTCCCTAGCAATCAGCCCCAGCATTTT. It is translated as CASGDFPSNQPQHF.

The gene calls are TRBV5-1 and TRBJ2-1; 7 nucleotides line up with TRBD1. Losses at the gene ends were 6 bases for V and 6 bases for J; bases not matched to a gene: 9. The CDR3 runs to 14 residues. Germline V gene sequence: CDR1 SGHRS, CDR2 YFSETQ. Here the CDR3 reads CASNRDSGTNEQFF. CDR3 in DNA: TGCGCCAGCAATCGGGACAGTGGAACCAATGAGCAGTTCTTC.

The V and J genes are TRBV6-1 and TRBJ2-1; TRBD2 agrees at 9 bases. The CDR3 runs to 16 residues. Germline V lookup: CDR1 MNHNS, CDR2 SASEGT. Unmatched junction bases numbered 12, after V lost 6 bases and J lost 6 bases. In DNA, the CDR3 is TGTGCCAGCAGAACGATGAGCGGGAGGCTCGGCAATGAGCAGTTCTTC. Its translation is CASRTMSGRLGNEQFF.

This chain connects TRBV29-1 to TRBJ2-1, with D unresolved. This CDR3 spans 12 amino acids. V gave up 7 bases and J gave up 4 bases, with 11 bases separating them. Germline lookup yields CDR1 SQVTM and CDR2 ANQGSEA. The CDR3 DNA is TGCAGCGCAAAAGGGATATACAATGAGCAGTTCTTC. This codes for CSAKGIYNEQFF.

The gene calls are TRBV28 and TRBJ2-1; D ambiguous. The CDR3 is 13 residues long. Germline V lookup: CDR1 MDHEN, CDR2 SYDVKM. The V end lost 6 bases, the J end lost 10 bases, and 16 bases lay between the germline ends. The CDR3 region is CASSPQNQLEQFF. The CDR3 coding sequence is TGTGCCAGCAGCCCTCAGAATCAGCTGGAGCAGTTCTTC. The whole variable domain, filled in from reference TRBV28 and TRBJ2-1, reads DVKVTQSSRYLVKRTGEKVFLECVQDMDHENMFWYRQDPGLGLRLIYFSYDVKMKEKGDIPEGYSVSREKKERFSLILESASTNQTSMYLCASSPQNQLEQFFGPGTRLTVL.

CDR3 DNA sequence: TGCAGCGTAACTAGCGGGAGGCCCTACAATGAGCAGTTCTTC. It yields the protein CSVTSGRPYNEQFF. The V gene is TRBV29-1, the J gene TRBJ2-1; 12 nucleotides align to TRBD2. The CDR3 covers 14 residues. V lost 6 bases and J lost 2; bases outside the gene matches: 2. Germline-derived CDR1 and CDR2 are SQVTM and ANQGSEA.

V usage is TRBV9 and J usage is TRBJ1-6; D is undetermined. The CDR3 consists of 12 residues. CDR1 SGDLS and CDR2 YYNGEE come from the germline V gene. Trimming stripped 3 bases from V and 7 bases from J, with 5 bases between. This chain's CDR3 is CASSDENSPLHF. The CDR3 DNA reads TGTGCCAGCAGCGACGAAAATTCACCCCTCCACTTT.

This clonotype was recorded once. The J gene is TRBJ1-1, the V gene TRBV29-1; TRBD1 matches at 7 bases. The V gene's germline CDR1 is SQVTM and CDR2 ANQGSEA. Unmatched junction bases numbered 1, after V lost 2 bases and J lost 1 base. This CDR3 contains 13 residues. Here the CDR3 reads CSVESGGNTEAFF. As DNA, the CDR3 is TGCAGCGTTGAATCAGGGGGGAACACTGAAGCTTTCTTT.

The chain has TRBV12-3 or TRBV12-4 and TRBJ1-1, with D unresolved. V was clipped by 1 base and J by 1 base, with 10 bases between them. The CDR3 covers 15 residues. CDR3 in DNA: TGTGCCAGCAGTTTAGGAGCCGGCTGGAACACTGAAGCTTTCTTT. Its protein is CASSLGAGWNTEAFF.

DNA for the CDR3: TGTGCCAGCAGCCCCAAATACCGGGTTTCCGGGGAGCTGTTTTTT. Residues: CASSPKYRVSGELFF. The rearrangement links TRBV7-9 to TRBJ2-2; D not certain. V was clipped by 5 bases and J by 6 bases, with 16 bases between them. The CDR3 runs to 15 residues. CDR1 and CDR2 (germline): SEHNR, FQNEAQ (reference sequence).

The chain uses TRBV30 and TRBJ1-1; D remains ambiguous. The V end lost 2 bases, the J end lost 5 bases, and 9 bases lay between the germline ends. This CDR3 is 12 amino acids long. Germline CDR1 reads GTSNPN; CDR2 reads SVGIG (reference sequence). CDR3 sequence (DNA): TGTGCCTGGAGTAGGAAAGGGACTGAAGCTTTCTTT. Translation: CAWSRKGTEAFF.

The chain carries TRBV6-2 or TRBV6-3 and TRBJ2-1; tentative D call: TRBD2 (7 bases). The CDR3 extends over 14 amino acids. The V and J ends lost 2 bases and 6 bases respectively, with 11 bases between them. Germline loops: CDR1 MNHEY, CDR2 SVGEGT. The CDR3 nucleotides are TGTGCCAGCAGTTACGCGGGGGCGGTCAATGAGCAGTTCTTC. Residues: CASSYAGAVNEQFF.

V gene TRBV20-1 combines with J gene TRBJ2-5; 7 bases agree with TRBD1. This CDR3 region has 13 residues. CDR1 and CDR2 from the germline V gene are DFQATT and SNEGSKA (reference sequence). V dropped 8 bases and J dropped 2; count of bases not matched to a gene: 8. CDR3 region: CSPGTARQETQYF. DNA of the CDR3: TGCAGTCCCGGGACAGCTCGGCAAGAGACCCAGTACTTC.

The V gene is TRBV10-3, the J gene TRBJ2-1; TRBD2 might be the D (5 bases). Germline V lookup: CDR1 ENHRY, CDR2 SYGVKD. The CDR3 is 14 amino acids. Trimming removed 7 bases from V and 3 bases from J, with 13 bases in between. In nucleotides, the CDR3 is TGTGCCATCAAAGAGGGAGCGATCTACAATGAGCAGTTCTTC. This encodes CAIKEGAIYNEQFF.

The gene calls are TRBV29-1 and TRBJ2-1; D is unclear. This CDR3 has 12 residues. The germline V gene encodes CDR1 SQVTM and CDR2 ANQGSEA. The V gene lost 4 bases and the J gene lost 2 bases, with 6 bases spanning the gap. The DNA for the CDR3 is TGCAGCGTTGGTCAGACCTACAATGAGCAGTTCTTC. Protein: CSVGQTYNEQFF.

This clonotype is labeled as large (0.1 to 1%). The chain couples TRBV6-1 to TRBJ2-1; D may match TRBD1 or TRBD2 (5 bases each). The CDR3 is 13 residues long. V was pared by 7 bases and J by 5 bases, with 12 bases between. The V gene's germline CDR1 is MNHNS and CDR2 SASEGT. This CDR3 reads CASNTGTDNEQFF. The CDR3 coding sequence is TGTGCCAGCAACACCGGGACCGACAATGAGCAGTTCTTC.

The chain is built from TRBV12-3 or TRBV12-4 and TRBJ2-1; D is possibly TRBD1 (6 bases). This CDR3 is built from 12 residues. Trimming stripped 1 base from V and 10 bases from J, with 8 bases between. The CDR3 coding sequence is TGTGCCAGCAGTTTAGGGGGGCTCGAGCAGTTCTTC. Translating it yields CASSLGGLEQFF.

By sample fraction, this clonotype is medium-sized (0.01 to 0.1%). The chain employs TRBV4-3 and TRBJ1-2; 8 positions agree with TRBD1. V gave up 3 bases and J gave up 0 bases; unmatched junction bases: 3. This CDR3 contains 15 residues. Per the germline V gene, CDR1 is LGHNA and CDR2 is YSLEER. The CDR3 DNA reads TGCGCCAGCAGCCAGGGGACAGGAACTAACTATGGCTACACCTTC. Amino acid sequence: CASSQGTGTNYGYTF.

In DNA form, the CDR3 reads TGCAGTGCCTGGTCCTCGGGAGGGGAGTACTTC. It is translated as CSAWSSGGEYF. This rearrangement joins TRBV20-1 to TRBJ2-7; 8 bases map to TRBD2. Germline V gene sequence: CDR1 DFQATT, CDR2 SNEGSKA (reference sequence). The trim removed 6 bases at V and 11 bases at J, leaving 9 bases unmatched. The CDR3 is 11 amino acids.

The gene calls are TRBV6-5 and TRBJ2-7; the match to TRBD2 covers 7 bases. V was pared by 5 bases and J by 3 bases, with 4 bases of the junction left unmatched. Germline CDR1 and CDR2: MNHEY and SVGAGI. This CDR3 is 13 amino acids long. CDR3 coding DNA: TGTGCCAGCAGTCCGGGACTACTCTACGAGCAGTACTTC. It is translated as CASSPGLLYEQYF.

The rearrangement uses TRBV6-6 and TRBJ2-6, with 12 bases matching TRBD1. This CDR3 has 17 amino acids. With V trimmed by 5 bases and J by 2 bases, 4 bases remained unmatched. The germline V gene has CDR1 MNHNY and CDR2 SVGAGI (reference sequence). This chain's CDR3 is CASSGTGGGPGANVLTF. In DNA, the CDR3 is TGTGCCAGCAGTGGGACAGGGGGCGGGCCTGGGGCCAACGTCCTGACTTTC.

The CDR3 is CASSFTSGRYNEQFF. CDR3 DNA: TGTGCCAGCAGCTTTACCAGCGGGAGGTACAATGAGCAGTTCTTC. This chain joins TRBV7-9 and TRBJ2-1, with 9 nucleotides matching TRBD2. Germline CDR1 reads SEHNR; CDR2 reads FQNEAQ (reference sequence). Germline trimming cut 3 bases from V and 4 bases from J; bases unmatched to any gene: 4. The CDR3 runs to 15 residues.

The V and J genes are TRBV7-9 and TRBJ2-2; 10 bases are a match to TRBD1. The CDR3 contains 16 residues. The germline V gene has CDR1 SEHNR and CDR2 FQNEAQ (reference sequence). V trimming: 6 bases; J trimming: 3 bases; junction bases outside the gene matches: 7. CDR3 in amino acids: CASRRSGTGDTGELFF. Here the CDR3 DNA reads TGTGCCAGCAGACGATCCGGGACAGGGGACACCGGGGAGCTGTTTTTT.

The chain has TRBV29-1 and TRBJ1-2, with TRBD1 matching 9 bases. Germline loops: CDR1 SQVTM, CDR2 ANQGSEA. The trim removed 4 bases at V and 4 bases at J, leaving 4 bases unmatched. The CDR3 extends over 13 amino acids. CDR3 coding DNA: TGCAGCGTTGCACAGGGGGCAACCTATGGCTACACCTTC. Translation gives CSVAQGATYGYTF.

The J gene is TRBJ2-2, the V gene TRBV7-9, with D perhaps being TRBD1 or TRBD2 (5 bases each). The V end was cut by 7 bases, the J end by 6 bases, with 9 bases between. The CDR3 is made up of 12 amino acids. Germline V lookup: CDR1 SEHNR, CDR2 FQNEAQ (reference sequence). This CDR3 is CASITGPGELFF. In nucleotides, the CDR3 is TGTGCCAGCATCACGGGGCCCGGGGAGCTGTTTTTT.

The chain is built from TRBV7-2 and TRBJ2-1; 8 bases align to TRBD2. The J segment lost 9 bases and the V segment lost 1 base, leaving 5 bases of the junction unmatched. The CDR3 consists of 14 residues. The germline V gene has CDR1 SGHTA and CDR2 FQGNSA. CDR3 residues: CASSLGREAGEQFF. CDR3 sequence (DNA): TGTGCCAGCAGCTTAGGGCGGGAGGCAGGTGAGCAGTTCTTC.

This clonotype is classed as medium-sized. This chain links TRBV7-6 with TRBJ1-1; a possible D gene is TRBD1 (5 bases). The length of the CDR3 is 13 residues. V was shortened by 6 bases and J by 5 bases, with 13 bases between the two germline ends. In germline, CDR1 is SGHVS, CDR2 FNYEAQ. The CDR3 bases are TGTGCCAGCAGGGGGGAGACCGGGACTGAAGCTTTCTTT. Protein product: CASRGETGTEAFF.

This clonotype has just a few counts. The CDR3: CSASPNTEAFF. The DNA of the CDR3 is TGCAGTGCTAGCCCGAACACTGAAGCTTTCTTT. This chain connects TRBV20-1 to TRBJ1-1; D call uncertain. Germline V CDR1 and CDR2: DFQATT, SNEGSKA (reference sequence). Trimming pared 3 bases from V and 1 base from J, leaving 3 bases between. This CDR3 has 11 amino acids.

The sample holds a few counts of this clonotype. The chain couples TRBV29-1 to TRBJ1-1; tentatively, D is TRBD1 (5 bases). Trimming shortened V by 6 bases and J by 1 base, and 12 bases separated the two germline ends. CDR1 SQVTM and CDR2 ANQGSEA come from the germline V gene. This CDR3 has 13 residues. For the CDR3, the DNA is TGCAGCGTCGCATACGACAGGAACACTGAAGCTTTCTTT. Translating it yields CSVAYDRNTEAFF.

The V gene is TRBV30, the J gene TRBJ2-1; 12 bases are a match to TRBD2. Germline CDR1 GTSNPN, CDR2 SVGIG (reference sequence). V was pared by 5 bases and J by 8 bases, with 10 bases of the junction left unmatched. The CDR3 is 15 residues long. The CDR3 is CAWVRTSGITDEQFF. The CDR3 nucleotides are TGTGCCTGGGTCCGGACTAGCGGGATTACTGATGAGCAGTTCTTC.

The rearrangement links TRBV5-1 to TRBJ1-1; 7 bases line up with TRBD1. Losses at the gene ends were 0 bases for V and 2 bases for J; bases not matched to a gene: 1. CDR3 size: 14 residues. Germline CDR1 SGHRS, CDR2 YFSETQ. CDR3 region: CASSLGGGNTEAFF. The DNA for the CDR3 is TGCGCCAGCAGCTTGGGAGGGGGCAACACTGAAGCTTTCTTT.